A selection of T cell receptor beta chains follows, all from one sample in a study of cytomegalovirus exposure and HLA in healthy donors. The table came from immunoSEQ multiplex PCR; TCRdb's copy has only in-frame clones and leaves some out. In the table there are about 100,000 clones, around 82% of which are singletons. What was sequenced was PBMCs. The receptors stem from a woman aged 50 to 60 in good health and CMV-seropositive. CDR3s include the opening cysteine and the closing phenylalanine or tryptophan. The order of the fields is V gene, D gene, CDR3 length, J gene, clone size, CDR3 protein, CDR3 DNA. D genes are given only for firm matches. Not all rows give a size; the values are once, few, many and, for expanded clones, a class.

>TRBV27|.|13|TRBJ1-5|.
CASSSTGNQPQHF
TGTGCCAGCAGCTCGACAGGCAATCAGCCCCAGCATTTT
>TRBV4-1|.|20|TRBJ2-4|.
CASSHLSLGGHNIAKNIQYF
TGCGCCAGCAGCCATCTAAGCCTAGGAGGGCACAATATAGCCAAAAACATTCAGTACTTC
>TRBV7-6|.|15|TRBJ2-7|.
CASSTPLPGTYEQYF
TGTGCCAGCAGCACTCCGCTCCCAGGGACCTACGAGCAGTACTTC
>TRBV2|.|12|TRBJ1-2|.
CASSDESGGYTF
TGTGCCAGCAGTGACGAGTCCGGGGGCTACACCTTC
>TRBV4-2|.|15|TRBJ1-4|.
CASSPRREVNEKLFF
TGTGCCAGCAGCCCCCGCCGCGAGGTTAATGAAAAACTGTTTTTT
>TRBV10-2|.|12|TRBJ1-1|few
CASRGGGTEAFF
TGCGCCAGCAGGGGGGGAGGAACTGAAGCTTTCTTT
>TRBV5-1|TRBD1|14|TRBJ1-2|.
CASSLSGGGYGYTF
TGCGCCAGCAGCTTATCAGGGGGCGGCTATGGCTACACCTTC
>TRBV9|TRBD1|16|TRBJ2-2|.
CASSSQTGSNTGELFF
TGTGCCAGCAGCTCCCAGACAGGGTCGAACACCGGGGAGCTGTTTTTT
>TRBV30|TRBD1|14|TRBJ1-5|.
CAWDSRGSNQPQHF
TGTGCCTGGGATTCCAGGGGGAGCAATCAGCCCCAGCATTTT
>TRBV5-1|TRBD1|14|TRBJ2-7|few
CASSFGRGSYEQYF
TGCGCCAGCAGCTTCGGCAGGGGGTCCTACGAGCAGTACTTC